The next 5 T cell receptor beta chains were all read from a single sample in a study of Ad26.COV2.S vaccination and SARS-CoV-2 variants. Measured with immunoSEQ multiplex PCR; TCRdb has only the in-frame clones, and not every one. The sample includes about 350,000 clones, around 90% of them seen just once. The input for sequencing was peripheral blood, taken after recovery from COVID-19. These receptors all stem from a human donor who had recovered from COVID-19.

This clone has just one count. The same CDR3 also results from other DNA sequences found in this sample. The chain carries TRBV27 and TRBJ1-3; D is ambiguous. V shed 0 bases and J shed 0 bases, with 6 bases lying between them. The CDR3 length is 15 residues. Per germline, CDR1 MNHEY and CDR2 SMNVEV (reference sequence). CDR3 sequence reads: CASSLSVSSGNTIYF. Here the CDR3 DNA reads TGTGCCAGCAGTTTATCCGTGAGCTCTGGAAACACCATATATTTT.

The rearrangement links TRBV3-1 (or the pseudogene TRBV3-2) to TRBJ1-3; the D gene is possibly TRBD1 (6 bases). The CDR3 is 15 amino acids. Germline V gives CDR1 LGHDT, CDR2 YNNKEL (reference sequence). Trimming pared 1 base from V and 3 bases from J, leaving 10 bases between. The DNA of the CDR3 is TGTGCCAGCAGCCAAGGGTCAGGGGTTGGAAACACCATATATTTT. It encodes CASSQGSGVGNTIYF.

This sequence joins TRBV6-4 and TRBJ2-2; a weak D match, TRBD1 (5 bases). The CDR3 has 16 amino acids. Trimming took off 0 bases at V and 5 bases at J, with 13 bases between the two ends. In germline, CDR1 is MRHNA, CDR2 SNTAGT. This chain's CDR3 is CASSDSFQGRTGELFF. The CDR3 DNA reads as TGTGCCAGCAGTGACTCTTTCCAGGGCCGAACCGGGGAGCTGTTTTTT.

The chain is built from TRBV9 and TRBJ1-1, with D uncertain. Germline CDR1 is SGDLS and CDR2 is YYNGEE. V was pared by 4 bases and J by 9 bases, with 7 bases between. This CDR3 has 10 amino acids. The CDR3 region has the DNA TGTGCCAGCAGCCCGGAACAAGCTTTCTTT. Its translation: CASSPEQAFF.

Here the CDR3 reads CASRRTSGGADTQYF. CDR3 DNA sequence: TGTGCCAGCAGGCGGACTAGCGGGGGGGCAGATACGCAGTATTTT. This sequence joins TRBV7-2 and TRBJ2-3, with TRBD2 matching over 15 bases. CDR1 is SGHTA and CDR2 is FQGNSA in the germline V gene. The J segment lost 4 bases and the V segment lost 6 bases, leaving 2 bases of the junction unmatched. The CDR3 is 15 amino acids.